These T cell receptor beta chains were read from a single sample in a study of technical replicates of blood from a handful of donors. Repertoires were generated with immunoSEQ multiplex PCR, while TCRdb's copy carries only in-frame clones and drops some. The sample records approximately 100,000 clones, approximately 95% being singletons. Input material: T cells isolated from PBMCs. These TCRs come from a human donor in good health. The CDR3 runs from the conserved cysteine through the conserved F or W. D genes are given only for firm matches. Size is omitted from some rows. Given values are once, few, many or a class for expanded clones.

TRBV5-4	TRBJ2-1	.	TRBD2	TGTGCCAGCAGCTACGGACTAGCGGGAGGGCCGAGTGAGCAGTTCTTC	CASSYGLAGGPSEQFF
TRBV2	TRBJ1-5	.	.	TGTGCCAGCATGCCCGACAGGTATAGCAATCAGCCCCAGCATTTT	CASMPDRYSNQPQHF
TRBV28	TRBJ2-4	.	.	TGTGCCACCCAGGGTGGGGGCAGCCCCTCGGACATTCAGTACTTC	CATQGGGSPSDIQYF
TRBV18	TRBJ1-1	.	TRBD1	TGTGCCAGCTCACTGGACAGGGCGAACACTGAAGCTTTCTTT	CASSLDRANTEAFF
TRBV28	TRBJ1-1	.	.	TGTGCCAGCAGTCCTGCGGTAGGGAACACTGAAGCTTTCTTT	CASSPAVGNTEAFF
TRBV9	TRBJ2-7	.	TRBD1	TGTGCCAGCGCCGGGACAGACTCCTACGAGCAGTACTTC	CASAGTDSYEQYF
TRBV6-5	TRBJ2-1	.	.	TGTGCCAGCAGTATTAACAGGGACCAGCAGTTCTTC	CASSINRDQQFF
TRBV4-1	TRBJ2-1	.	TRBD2	TGCGCCAGCAGCCAAAGGACTAGCGGGAGTCTCCAAGCCTTTCGTGAGCAGTTCTTC	CASSQRTSGSLQAFREQFF
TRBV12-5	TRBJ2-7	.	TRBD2	TGTGCTAGTGACCCGGGACTAGGGCCCCCACCCTCAGTGCGGTACTTC	CASDPGLGPPPSVRYF
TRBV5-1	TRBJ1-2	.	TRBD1	TGCGCCAGCAGCTTCGAGACAGGGTATGGCTACACCTTC	CASSFETGYGYTF
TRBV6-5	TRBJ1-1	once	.	TGTGCCAGCAGATACACGGTTAGTACTGAAGCTTTCTTT	CASRYTVSTEAFF
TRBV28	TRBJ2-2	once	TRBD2	TGTGCCAGCAGTTTATTTGGGACTAGCGGGAGGGCCCACACCGGGGAGCTGTTTTTT	CASSLFGTSGRAHTGELFF
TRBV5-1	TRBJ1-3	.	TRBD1	TGCGCCAGCAGCTTGGTCCCAGGGGGCCGAGCATCTGGAAACACCATATATTTT	CASSLVPGGRASGNTIYF
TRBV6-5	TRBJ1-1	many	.	TGTGCCGCGAGAGGTCAGCAATTCACTGAAGCTTTCTTT	CAARGQQFTEAFF
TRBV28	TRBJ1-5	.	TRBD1	TGTGCCAGCAGTTTGCCAATGACAGGGGGTAGCAATCAGCCCCAGCATTTT	CASSLPMTGGSNQPQHF
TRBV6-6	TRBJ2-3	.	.	TGTGCCACCAGAACCGGACTCGGGACGCAGTATTTT	CATRTGLGTQYF
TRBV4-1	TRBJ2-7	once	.	TGCGCCAGCAGCCAAGGCTTGACAGGAACGGTGTACGAGCAGTACTTC	CASSQGLTGTVYEQYF
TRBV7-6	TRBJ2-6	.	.	TGTGCCAGCAGCTTAAGGGGTGGGCAGGAGACTGGGGCCAACGTCCTGACTTTC	CASSLRGGQETGANVLTF
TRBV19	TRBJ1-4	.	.	TGTGCCAGTAGTAGGAGGGAGCGGTGGGTTGAGACTTCTAATGAAAAACTGTTTTTT	CASSRRERWVETSNEKLFF
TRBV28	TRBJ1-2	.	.	TGTGCCAGCAGCTTTAACTATGGCTACACCTTC	CASSFNYGYTF